This T cell receptor beta chain emerged from a study of blood T cells in healthy people across ages. Donors were systemically healthy Caucasian individuals from Russia aged roughly 6 to 100 years. Total RNA was extracted at no less than 5.5 micrograms per sample. Overall study findings and caveats: The study found TCR beta diversity correlated strongly with naive T cell percentage.

From germline, CDR1 is DFQATT and CDR2 SNEGSKA (reference sequence). The length of the CDR3 is 14 residues. V was shortened by 4 bases and J by 6 bases, with 16 bases between the two germline ends. Then a second PCR, running roughly 7 to 11 cycles, was carried out with a sample-barcoded 5' primer and a J-beta primer mix. Each sample yielded at least 3 million CDR3-containing paired-end reads. TCRdb processed the 5' RACE reads anew with MiXCR; each CDR3 protein has one entry. Seen here are about 640,000 distinct CDR3 sequences, roughly three fifths observed once, and the top ten hold over 35%. On this clonotype itself: Its specificity is unknown.

This chain joins TRBV20-1 and TRBJ2-1; D perhaps matches TRBD1 (6 bases). The sequenced sample consisted of blood. The clonotype comes from a man aged 55-75 years in good health. In DNA form, the CDR3 reads TGCAGTGCTACGAGGGACATGCCCGTCAATGAGCAGTTCTTC. It is translated as CSATRDMPVNEQFF.